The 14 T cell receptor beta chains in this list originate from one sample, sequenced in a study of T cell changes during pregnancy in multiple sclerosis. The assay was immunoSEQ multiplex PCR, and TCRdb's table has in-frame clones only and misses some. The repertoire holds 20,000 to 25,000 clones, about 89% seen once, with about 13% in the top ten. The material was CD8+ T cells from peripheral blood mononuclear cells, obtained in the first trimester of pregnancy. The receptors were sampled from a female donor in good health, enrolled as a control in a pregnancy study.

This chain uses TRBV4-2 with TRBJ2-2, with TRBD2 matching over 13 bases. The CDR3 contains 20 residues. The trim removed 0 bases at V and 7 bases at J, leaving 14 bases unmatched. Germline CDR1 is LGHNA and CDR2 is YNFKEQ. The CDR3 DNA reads TGTGCCAGCAGCCAAGAAATACGCCAGGGGACTAGCGGGATGAGCGGGGAGCTGTTTTTT. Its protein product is CASSQEIRQGTSGMSGELFF.

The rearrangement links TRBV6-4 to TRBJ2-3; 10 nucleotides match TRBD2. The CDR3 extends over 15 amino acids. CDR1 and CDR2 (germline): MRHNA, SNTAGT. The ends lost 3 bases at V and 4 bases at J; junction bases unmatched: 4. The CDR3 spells CASSESGGASDTQYF. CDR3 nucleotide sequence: TGTGCCAGCAGTGAGAGCGGGGGGGCGTCAGATACGCAGTATTTT.

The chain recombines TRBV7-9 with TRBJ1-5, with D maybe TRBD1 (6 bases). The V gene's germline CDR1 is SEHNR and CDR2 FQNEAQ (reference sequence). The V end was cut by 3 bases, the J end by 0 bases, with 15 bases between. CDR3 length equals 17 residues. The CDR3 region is CASSFGQGTHSNQPQHF. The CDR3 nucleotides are TGTGCCAGCAGCTTTGGTCAGGGGACCCATAGCAATCAGCCCCAGCATTTT.

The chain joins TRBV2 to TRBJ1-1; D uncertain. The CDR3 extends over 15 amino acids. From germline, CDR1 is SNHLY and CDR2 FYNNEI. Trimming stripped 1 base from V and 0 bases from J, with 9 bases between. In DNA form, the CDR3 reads TGTGCCAGCAGTGAAGGAAGATCAGTGAACACTGAAGCTTTCTTT. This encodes CASSEGRSVNTEAFF.

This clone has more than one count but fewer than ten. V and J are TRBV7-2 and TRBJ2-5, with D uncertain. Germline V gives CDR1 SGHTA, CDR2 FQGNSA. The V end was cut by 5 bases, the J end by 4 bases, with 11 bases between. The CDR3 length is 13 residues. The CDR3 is CASSPYGPETQYF. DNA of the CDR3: TGTGCCAGCAGCCCGTATGGGCCAGAGACCCAGTACTTC.

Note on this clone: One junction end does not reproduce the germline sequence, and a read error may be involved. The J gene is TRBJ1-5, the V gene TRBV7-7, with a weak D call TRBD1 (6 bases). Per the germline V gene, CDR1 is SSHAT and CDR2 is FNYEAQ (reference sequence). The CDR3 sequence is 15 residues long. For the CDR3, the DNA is TGTGCTAGCAGCTCCTTATCCAGGGGTAATCAGCCCCAGCATTTT. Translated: CASSSLSRGNQPQHF.

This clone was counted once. CDR3 in DNA: TGTGCCTGGAGTGTACCAGGGAATAGCAATCAGCCCCAGCATTTT. This gives the protein CAWSVPGNSNQPQHF. The V call is TRBV30, the J call TRBJ1-5; D may be TRBD1 (5 bases). Trimming cost V 0 bases and J 0 bases, with 9 bases left between them. Germline V gene data show CDR1 as GTSNPN and CDR2 as SVGIG (reference sequence). The CDR3 length is 15 residues. The full variable domain, in which reference TRBV30 and TRBJ1-5 provide the parts outside the CDR3, is SQTIHQWPATLVQPVGSPLSLECTVEGTSNPNLYWYRQAAGRGLQLLFYSVGIGQISSEVPQNLSASRPQDRQFILSSKKLLLSDSGFYLCAWSVPGNSNQPQHFGDGTRLSIL.

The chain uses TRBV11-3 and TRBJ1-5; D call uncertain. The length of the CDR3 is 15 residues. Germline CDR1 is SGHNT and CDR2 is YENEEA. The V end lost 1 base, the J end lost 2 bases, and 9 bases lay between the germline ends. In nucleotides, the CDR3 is TGTGCCAGCAGCTTAGCATGCTATGGCAATCAGCCCCAGCATTTT. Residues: CASSLACYGNQPQHF.

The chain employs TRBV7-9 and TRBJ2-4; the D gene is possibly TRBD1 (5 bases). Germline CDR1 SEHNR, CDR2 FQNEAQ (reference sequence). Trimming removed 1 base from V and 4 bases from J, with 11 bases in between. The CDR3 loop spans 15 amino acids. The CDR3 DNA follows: TGTGCCAGCAGCTTAGTTGGGGCCTTAAAAAACATTCAGTACTTC. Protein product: CASSLVGALKNIQYF.

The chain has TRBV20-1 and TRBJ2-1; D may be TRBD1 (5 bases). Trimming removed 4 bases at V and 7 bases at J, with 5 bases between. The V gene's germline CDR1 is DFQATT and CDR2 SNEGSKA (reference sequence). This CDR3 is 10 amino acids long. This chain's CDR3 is CSAKGNEQFF. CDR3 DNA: TGCAGTGCTAAGGGGAATGAGCAGTTCTTC.

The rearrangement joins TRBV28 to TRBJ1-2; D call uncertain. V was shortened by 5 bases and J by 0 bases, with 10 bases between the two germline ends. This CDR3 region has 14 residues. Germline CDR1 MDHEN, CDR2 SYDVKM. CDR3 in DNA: TGTGCCAGCAGTCGAAGCCGAGCTAACTATGGCTACACCTTC. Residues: CASSRSRANYGYTF.

Here the CDR3 DNA reads TGTGCCACCAGGGATCGGACTAGCGGGAATCCCTACGAGCAGTACTTC. It yields the protein CATRDRTSGNPYEQYF. This chain uses TRBV15 with TRBJ2-7; TRBD2 agrees at 12 bases. The V segment lost 6 bases and the J segment 2 bases; nucleotides outside the gene matches: 8. CDR1 and CDR2 (germline): LNHNV, YYDKDF (reference sequence). The CDR3 sequence is 16 residues long.

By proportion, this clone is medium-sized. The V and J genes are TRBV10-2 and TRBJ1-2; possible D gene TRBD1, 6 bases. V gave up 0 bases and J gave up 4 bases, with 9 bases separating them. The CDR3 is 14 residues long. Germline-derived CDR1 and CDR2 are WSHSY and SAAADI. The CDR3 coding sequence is TGCGCCAGCAGTGAGTCGGAGGACAGCTATGGCTACACCTTC. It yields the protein CASSESEDSYGYTF.

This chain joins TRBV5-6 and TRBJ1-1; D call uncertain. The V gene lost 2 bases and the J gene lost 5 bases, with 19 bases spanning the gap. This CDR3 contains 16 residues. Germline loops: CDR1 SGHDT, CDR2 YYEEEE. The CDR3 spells CASSLDPGSGWTEAFF. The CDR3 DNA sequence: TGTGCCAGCAGCTTAGACCCGGGATCGGGGTGGACTGAAGCTTTCTTT.